These 11 T cell receptor beta chains originate from one sample sequenced in a study of OX40 agonist ivuxolimab in advanced cancers. Here immunoSEQ multiplex PCR was the method, and the copy in TCRdb shows in-frame clones only, minus some. The table shows tens of thousands of clones, with 90% to 95% occurring only once. This material consisted of CD4+ or CD8+ T cells sorted from blood, taken in a trial of the OX40 agonist ivuxolimab. Every receptor here comes from an adult with an advanced solid tumor such as melanoma, head and neck, liver or kidney cancer.

The gene calls are TRBV6-6 and TRBJ2-5; 7 nucleotides match TRBD2. Germline CDR1 reads MNHNY; CDR2 reads SVGAGI (reference sequence). CDR3 size: 12 residues. V lost 7 bases to trimming and J lost 4 bases; unmatched junction nucleotides: 3. CDR3 sequence reads: CASKPGGETQYF. The CDR3 DNA is TGTGCCAGCAAGCCGGGAGGAGAGACCCAGTACTTC.

The rearrangement uses TRBV7-9 and TRBJ1-5; D gene unclear. The length of the CDR3 is 14 residues. V lost 5 bases and J 4 bases, leaving 12 bases between the germline ends. The germline V gene has CDR1 SEHNR and CDR2 FQNEAQ (reference sequence). The CDR3 DNA sequence: TGTGCCAGCAGCGCCGACGGAAGGAATCAGCCCCAGCATTTT. This sequence encodes CASSADGRNQPQHF.

The chain joins TRBV27 to TRBJ1-2; tentatively, D is TRBD1 (5 bases). The germline V gene has CDR1 MNHEY and CDR2 SMNVEV (reference sequence). The ends were cut back, 6 bases at V and 4 bases at J, with 15 bases in the middle. CDR3 length: 14 residues. CDR3 sequence (DNA): TGTGCCAGCAGCCCCTTCGAGGGGACCTATGGCTACACCTTC. This gives the protein CASSPFEGTYGYTF.

This chain uses TRBV2 with TRBJ1-5; D is possibly TRBD1 (6 bases). Trimming shortened V by 7 bases and J by 3 bases, and 10 bases separated the two germline ends. CDR1 is SNHLY, CDR2 FYNNEI, per germline. This CDR3 has 13 residues. CDR3 residues: CASIQGYNQPQHF. In DNA, the CDR3 is TGTGCCAGCATACAGGGTTACAATCAGCCCCAGCATTTT. The full variable domain, its missing parts supplied by reference TRBV2 and TRBJ1-5, is EPEVTQTPSHQVTQMGQEVILRCVPISNHLYFYWYRQILGQKVEFLVSFYNNEISEKSEIFDDQFSVERPDGSNFTLKIRSTKLEDSAMYFCASIQGYNQPQHFGDGTRLSIL.

This sequence joins TRBV27 and TRBJ2-7; TRBD2 aligns across 7 bases. V shed 3 bases and J 8 bases; nucleotides not matched to a gene: 4. CDR1 and CDR2 from the germline V gene are MNHEY and SMNVEV (reference sequence). The CDR3 spans 12 residues. The chain's CDR3 is CASSFGRGKQYF. CDR3 sequence (DNA): TGTGCCAGCAGTTTTGGGAGGGGAAAGCAGTACTTC.

V gene TRBV6-5 combines with J gene TRBJ2-7; D tentatively fits TRBD1 or TRBD2 (5 bases each). Trimming took 6 bases from V and 5 from J, leaving 11 bases between them. Per germline, CDR1 MNHEY and CDR2 SVGAGI. The CDR3 is 12 amino acids. CDR3 sequence reads: CASSQGTDEQYF. CDR3 bases: TGTGCCAGCAGCCAAGGGACGGACGAGCAGTACTTC.

V and J are TRBV14 and TRBJ2-3, with 8 bases matching TRBD1. This CDR3 has 20 amino acids. From germline, CDR1 is SGHDN and CDR2 FVKESK. J gave up 1 base and V 1 base, and 16 bases lay outside the gene matches. The CDR3 region is CASSQGVGTGRLAGTDTQYF. The CDR3 DNA reads TGTGCCAGCAGCCAAGGGGTGGGGACAGGAAGGTTGGCGGGCACAGATACGCAGTATTTT.

The chain links TRBV7-3 to TRBJ2-3, with TRBD1 identical over 7 bases. Per the germline V gene, CDR1 is SGHTA and CDR2 is FQGTGA. The CDR3 extends over 15 amino acids. With V trimmed by 2 bases and J by 5 bases, 7 bases remained unmatched. CDR3 sequence: CASSLFDREKDTQYF. CDR3 in DNA: TGTGCCAGCAGCTTATTCGACAGGGAGAAAGATACGCAGTATTTT.

This rearrangement joins TRBV19 to TRBJ1-3, with TRBD1 matching 7 bases. The CDR3 contains 16 residues. The V segment lost 5 bases and the J segment 4 bases; nucleotides outside the gene matches: 11. From germline, CDR1 is LNHDA and CDR2 SQIVND (reference sequence). In DNA, the CDR3 is TGTGCCAGTAGTTTGCGAGGGGGCGCATTCGGAAACACCATATATTTT. This codes for CASSLRGGAFGNTIYF.

The V and J genes are TRBV27 and TRBJ2-3; D is uncertain. CDR1 MNHEY and CDR2 SMNVEV come from the germline V gene (reference sequence). Trimming stripped 6 bases from V and 0 bases from J, with 10 bases between. This CDR3 has 14 amino acids. The DNA for the CDR3 is TGTGCCAGCAGCAAAGAAGAGAGCACAGATACGCAGTATTTT. Protein product: CASSKEESTDTQYF.

This chain uses TRBV7-9 with TRBJ1-4; no reliable D call. The CDR3 is 16 residues long. Germline V lookup: CDR1 SEHNR, CDR2 FQNEAQ (reference sequence). Deletions cut 4 bases from V and 7 bases from J, with 19 bases between. CDR3 in amino acids: CASSSPEGHVGEKLFF. CDR3 DNA sequence: TGTGCCAGCAGCTCCCCGGAGGGTCATGTGGGTGAAAAACTGTTTTTT.